The rows below give T cell receptor beta chains drawn from one sample of a study of response to subunit inactivated influenza vaccine. TCRdb fed the RT-PCR reads into MiXCR, producing one record per CDR3 protein. Among hundreds of thousands of distinct CDR3 sequences listed, 20% to 25% were seen once. The input for sequencing was PBMCs from blood, taken approximately 20 months after vaccination. These receptors were collected from a man between 50 and 75 years old who received an inactivated influenza vaccine. The CDR3 runs from the conserved cysteine through the conserved F or W. A D gene is named only where the DNA matches it firmly. Not all rows give a size; the values are once, few, many and, for expanded clones, a class.

d_call	clone_size	v_call	j_call	cdr3_aa	cdr3_nt
-	-	TRBV4-2	TRBJ1-5	CASSHLGDSNQPQHF	TGTGCCAGCAGCCATTTAGGTGATAGCAATCAGCCCCAGCATTTT
-	-	TRBV20-1	TRBJ1-5	CSAEDGDYNQPQHF	TGCAGTGCCGAGGACGGAGATTACAATCAGCCCCAGCATTTT
TRBD1	-	TRBV5-1	TRBJ1-1	CASSTQTGGSTEAFF	TGCGCCAGCAGCACCCAGACAGGGGGAAGCACTGAAGCTTTCTTT
TRBD1	few	TRBV9	TRBJ1-3	CASSPRQGSNTIYF	TGTGCCAGCAGCCCACGACAGGGATCAAACACCATATATTTT
-	few	TRBV11-2	TRBJ1-5	CASSLDVGKNQPQHF	TGTGCCAGCAGCCTCGACGTGGGGAAAAACCAGCCCCAGCATTTT
TRBD2	few	TRBV10-2	TRBJ2-1	CASSDIAGGQGEQFF	TGCGCCAGCAGTGATATAGCGGGGGGGCAGGGTGAGCAGTTCTTC
TRBD1	-	TRBV7-2	TRBJ2-1	CARSWRDRGSSYNEQFF	TGTGCCAGGAGTTGGCGGGACAGGGGATCCTCCTACAATGAGCAGTTCTTC
-	-	TRBV28	TRBJ2-2	CASSFWTANTGELFF	TGTGCCAGCAGTTTTTGGACAGCGAACACCGGGGAGCTGTTTTTT
-	few	TRBV5-1	TRBJ2-3	CASSPGPSTDTQYF	TGCGCCAGCAGCCCGGGTCCAAGCACAGATACGCAGTATTTT
-	-	TRBV2	TRBJ1-5	CASSGQHSNQPQHF	TGTGCCAGCAGTGGCCAGCATAGCAATCAGCCCCAGCATTTT
TRBD2	-	TRBV20-1	TRBJ2-3	CSGTSGPQTTQYF	TGCAGTGGTACTAGCGGGCCTCAGACTACGCAGTATTTT
-	many	TRBV7-6	TRBJ2-2	CASSLSPGSTGELFF	TGTGCCAGCAGCTTATCCCCGGGTAGCACCGGGGAGCTGTTTTTT
TRBD2	-	TRBV6-6	TRBJ2-5	CASRRLAEETQYF	TGTGCCAGCAGACGACTAGCGGAAGAGACCCAGTACTTC
TRBD2	-	TRBV10-2	TRBJ2-1	CASSERTRYNEQFF	TGCGCCAGCAGTGAGCGGACTAGATACAATGAGCAGTTCTTC
-	-	TRBV5-1	TRBJ1-2	CASSLGFRGYTF	TGCGCCAGCAGCTTGGGGTTTCGTGGCTACACCTTC
TRBD1	many	TRBV27	TRBJ1-4	CASSSWTGINEKLFF	TGTGCCAGCAGTTCCTGGACAGGAATTAATGAAAAACTGTTTTTT
TRBD1	few	TRBV18	TRBJ1-1	CASSIGQGTEAFF	TGTGCCAGCTCAATCGGACAGGGGACTGAAGCTTTCTTT
-	few	TRBV12-3/TRBV12-4	TRBJ2-2	CASSWGRSTGELFF	TGTGCCAGCAGTTGGGGTCGGTCCACCGGGGAGCTGTTTTTT
-	-	TRBV6-5	TRBJ2-1	CASSYSWTGNEQFF	TGTGCCAGCAGTTACTCGTGGACGGGGAATGAGCAGTTCTTC
-	few	TRBV12-3/TRBV12-4	TRBJ1-4	CASSLGRWASTNEKLFF	TGTGCCAGCAGTCTAGGACGGTGGGCTTCAACTAATGAAAAACTGTTTTTT
-	-	TRBV28	TRBJ1-2	CASSLLPQVTFYGYTF	TGTGCCAGCAGTTTATTGCCACAGGTCACTTTCTATGGCTACACCTTC
-	few	TRBV20-1	TRBJ2-1	CSARTRSRLRTYNEQFF	TGCAGTGCTAGGACTCGATCCCGACTAAGGACCTACAATGAGCAGTTCTTC
TRBD1	-	TRBV12-3/TRBV12-4	TRBJ1-1	CASREDRGGTEAFF	TGTGCCAGCAGGGAGGACAGGGGAGGCACTGAAGCTTTCTTT
-	few	TRBV6-5	TRBJ2-1	CASSYSPDNEQFF	TGTGCCAGCAGTTACTCTCCCGACAATGAGCAGTTCTTC
-	-	TRBV6-5	TRBJ1-2	CASSYSTMGGYGYTF	TGTGCCAGCAGTTACTCGACGATGGGGGGCTATGGCTACACCTTC
-	-	TRBV4-3	TRBJ2-2	CASSQDKGVGELFF	TGCGCCAGCAGCCAAGATAAGGGGGTCGGGGAGCTGTTTTTT
-	-	TRBV5-1	TRBJ1-1	CASSLSGVGTEAFF	TGCGCCAGCAGCTTATCTGGGGTTGGCACTGAAGCTTTCTTT
-	many	TRBV7-8	TRBJ2-3	CASSPSGGDGGTQYF	TGTGCCAGCAGCCCCAGCGGAGGGGATGGTGGTACGCAGTATTTT
-	-	TRBV19	TRBJ1-1	CASSFHDKNTEAFF	TGTGCCAGTAGTTTCCACGACAAGAACACTGAAGCTTTCTTT
-	-	TRBV7-3	TRBJ2-3	CASSLTGGTGTDTQYF	TGTGCCAGCAGCTTAACAGGCGGGACTGGCACAGATACGCAGTATTTT
-	-	TRBV4-1	TRBJ1-5	CASSQGNLGNQAQHF	TGCGCCAGCAGCCAAGGAAATCTCGGAAATCAGGCCCAGCATTTT
-	-	TRBV2	TRBJ2-2	CASRRGASANTGELFF	TGTGCCAGCAGGAGAGGGGCTAGCGCGAACACCGGGGAGCTGTTTTTT
-	-	TRBV20-1	TRBJ1-3	CSATGRKGSGNTIYF	TGCAGTGCAACGGGTAGGAAGGGCTCTGGAAACACCATATATTTT
-	many	TRBV12-3/TRBV12-4	TRBJ1-4	CASSLRLTGATNEKLFF	TGTGCCAGCAGCTTGAGACTTACAGGAGCAACTAATGAAAAACTGTTTTTT
-	-	TRBV25-1	TRBJ2-1	CASRATGPRRGYNEQFF	TGTGCCAGCAGAGCGACAGGACCCCGCCGGGGGTACAATGAGCAGTTCTTC
-	few	TRBV27	TRBJ1-1	CASSLYTNTEAFF	TGTGCCAGCAGTTTATACACGAACACTGAAGCTTTCTTT
-	few	TRBV29-1	TRBJ2-2	CSVDASNTGELFF	TGCAGCGTTGATGCCTCGAACACCGGGGAGCTGTTTTTT
-	many	TRBV20-1	TRBJ1-2	CSARDVYRDNYGYTF	TGCAGTGCTAGAGACGTTTACAGGGATAACTATGGCTACACCTTC
TRBD1	once	TRBV6-1	TRBJ2-1	CASSPGQGAYEQFF	TGTGCCAGCAGTCCGGGACAGGGGGCCTATGAGCAGTTCTTC
-	-	TRBV12-3/TRBV12-4	TRBJ1-2	CASSFRGSYGYTF	TGTGCCAGCAGTTTTCGGGGTTCCTATGGCTACACCTTC
TRBD1	few	TRBV7-9	TRBJ2-3	CASSSTGAFSTDTQYF	TGTGCCAGCAGCTCGACAGGGGCCTTTAGCACAGATACGCAGTATTTT
TRBD1	-	TRBV4-2	TRBJ2-4	CASSQSDRGFQNIQYF	TGTGCCAGCAGCCAATCGGACAGGGGGTTCCAAAACATTCAGTACTTC
TRBD2	few	TRBV10-2	TRBJ2-7	CASSTSPLHKRGGSYEQYF	TGCGCCAGCAGTACCTCACCCCTTCATAAGCGGGGGGGTTCCTACGAGCAGTACTTC
-	many	TRBV4-3	TRBJ1-1	CASSQDGSSEAFF	TGCGCCAGCAGCCAAGACGGATCATCTGAAGCTTTCTTT
TRBD2	-	TRBV20-1	TRBJ2-1	CSARSLAGANEQFF	TGCAGTGCTAGGTCGCTAGCGGGGGCCAATGAGCAGTTCTTC
-	-	TRBV4-2	TRBJ1-5	CASSQDFTPQPQHF	TGTGCCAGCAGCCAAGATTTTACTCCCCAGCCCCAGCATTTT
-	few	TRBV7-9	TRBJ1-1	CASSLDGQKNTEAFF	TGTGCCAGCAGCTTAGATGGGCAGAAGAACACTGAAGCTTTCTTT
TRBD2	few	TRBV7-3	TRBJ2-5	CASSSGLAGDQETQYF	TGTGCCAGCAGCTCCGGACTAGCGGGAGACCAAGAGACCCAGTACTTC
-	-	TRBV4-3	TRBJ1-3	CASSQRWGTGNTIYF	TGCGCCAGCAGCCAAAGGTGGGGTACTGGAAACACCATATATTTT
-	few	TRBV20-1	TRBJ2-1	CSARDDNEQFF	TGCAGTGCTAGAGACGACAATGAGCAGTTCTTC